This TCR beta chain was sequenced during a study of radiation and T cells in renal cell carcinoma (dated by TCRdb to 2019 to 2021). Study-wide context: In total, 50 or so samples underwent TCR beta sequencing: around 25 tumors plus 27 peripheral blood samples. The final blood draw took place at 4 weeks after radiation, the same time as nephrectomy. A total of roughly 3,900,000 unique CDR3 nucleotide sequences, encoding some 2,700,000 unique CDR3 amino acid sequences, were found across all 50 or so samples.

What the authors observed across the whole study: Blood repertoire dynamics were not followed beyond 4 weeks after treatment. The single-armed trial design could not address effects of radiation dose or scheduling on the TCR repertoire. Because pretreatment tumor biopsies were not available, the baseline intratumoral presence of clonotypes could not be determined. An increase in top tumor clonotypes in blood was observed from baseline to 2 weeks post-radiation, followed by contraction by 4 weeks, which was taken to suggest transient expansion of tumor-resident clones.

TCR beta libraries were generated from genomic DNA with the immunoSEQ kit, following the manufacturer's recommendations. To prepare the libraries, a first multiplex PCR with proprietary primers was run, followed by a second PCR that added unique barcodes, and a bead cleanup was done after each round. A positive control reaction and a negative control reaction, both provided in the kit, were run with every batch of samples. The final libraries were assessed on an Agilent 4200 TapeStation D1000 ScreenTape, pooled by volume, and quantified by qPCR. An Illumina NextSeq500 fitted with a MidOutput 150-cycle cartridge performed the sequencing, running 156 Read1 cycles and 15 Index1 cycles with the kit's custom primers. The pooled library was loaded at roughly 0.93 pM, with an approximately 20% PhiX control spiked in. On the authors' methods: Vendor-processed data were analyzed in R, and a clonotype was defined as all T cells sharing the same CDR3 nucleotide sequence. For clone abundance analyses, frequencies were normalized to the 10,000 most abundant clones in each sample. Public T cell clones, which averaged fewer than five per sample, were removed prior to analysis. Tumor-enriched clonotypes and baseline blood-enriched clonotypes were defined as those with an abundance difference of at least 32-fold between compartments. Clonotypes expanded or contracted between blood time points were identified with a beta-binomial differential abundance model. Tumor-blood repertoire similarity was measured with the Baroni-Urbani and Buser coefficient, and groups were compared using two-tailed Wilcoxon tests in R. TCRdb's version of the immuneACCESS table is confined to in-frame rearrangements and falls short of the full clone set. An unresolved V gene accounts for under half of the shortfall where checked; the remainder is of unknown origin. V, J and clone size reflect that table, while D and trimming were determined from the DNA. Counted in this sample were some 100,000 clones; approximately 80% of them appeared once. Together, the top ten hold approximately 7.2% of the sample.

A word on this clone: Its antigen is unknown. No quality values exist for individual bases; no much larger clone is one base distant.

The CDR3 starts with the cysteine, ends with the phenylalanine, and has 18 residues. Of all the DNA, just the CDR3 is kept, 54 bases in frame from base 1. Between the V and J ends, shortened by 1 base and 3 bases respectively, the junction contains 20 bases. The germline V gene yields MDHEN for CDR1 and SYDVKM for CDR2. The sample's time point, from its label and the paper: blood 4 weeks post-SBRT, at nephrectomy. The treatment or condition tag for this specimen amounts to: 15 Gy SBRT to primary tumor, nephrectomy 4 weeks later. Samples were obtained from a clinical trial, in which 15 Gy stereotactic body radiation therapy was delivered to primary renal cell carcinomas and nephrectomy was performed 4 weeks later. Serial peripheral blood from radiation-treated patients was sampled at baseline, 2 weeks and 4 weeks after SBRT to track tumor-enriched clonotypes. Every patient's renal cell carcinoma showed clear cell pathology. Genomic DNA for TCR sequencing was prepared using the QIAamp DNA Blood Mini Kit (Qiagen). Samples were included in the analyses only if all quality control checks were passed.

The receptor was derived from a man in his fifties or sixties with renal cell carcinoma. The chain joins TRBV28 to TRBJ2-3; possibly the D gene is TRBD2, per 5 matching bases. The starting material was blood, obtained from a patient whose treatment included radiotherapy and nephrectomy. The bases are TGTGCCAGCAGTTTATTCGGAAAACTAGGAGTGAATACAGATACGCAGTATTTT. This encodes CASSLFGKLGVNTDTQYF.